This is a list of T cell receptor beta chains from one sample in a study of shared clonotypes between healthy human individuals. Profiled with immunoSEQ multiplex PCR; TCRdb holds only in-frame clones, not every one. This repertoire shows 400,000 to 500,000 clones, around 79% found once; its top ten account for 10% to 15%. Material for sequencing was PBMCs. The receptor source for this set is a woman aged 40 to 55 in good health. Some clones in this sample may be carry-over from other donors' samples. Each CDR3 is given with its conserved first and last residue. The D gene is left open where the match is weak. The size of a clone is reported for some rows only, either as once, few or many, or as a class for expanded clones.

size	V	D	J	DNA	CDR3
.	TRBV7-9	.	TRBJ2-3	TGTGCCAGCAGCGCTGCAGATACGCAGTATTTT	CASSAADTQYF
.	TRBV9	TRBD1	TRBJ2-1	TGTGCCAGCAGTCTAATAACAGGGGCCTACAATGAGCAGTTCTTC	CASSLITGAYNEQFF
medium-sized	TRBV9	.	TRBJ2-5	TGTGCCAGCGGAGGGGCCGGAACCGTGAGGACCCAGTACTTC	CASGGAGTVRTQYF
.	TRBV19	TRBD2	TRBJ2-1	TGTGCCAGTAGTATGACTAGCGGGCCCTACAATGAGCAGTTCTTC	CASSMTSGPYNEQFF
.	TRBV10-3	.	TRBJ1-1	TGTGCCATCAGTGGGGGGACGGACACTGAAGCTTTCTTT	CAISGGTDTEAFF
.	TRBV27	TRBD2	TRBJ2-2	TGTGCCAGCAGCCCTTTAGCGGGGCTGAACACCGGGGAGCTGTTTTTT	CASSPLAGLNTGELFF
few	TRBV9	.	TRBJ1-5	TGTGCCAGCAGCGCTGAGGACAGAAACCAGCATTTT	CASSAEDRNQHF
.	TRBV28	TRBD1	TRBJ2-1	TGTGCCAGCAGTCACCACCTCGGACAGGGGGCCAATGAGCAGTTCTTC	CASSHHLGQGANEQFF
.	TRBV10-3	.	TRBJ1-2	TGTGCCATCAGTGAGAAGGTCGCCACCCCATTGATAGCTAACTATGGCTACACCTTC	CAISEKVATPLIANYGYTF
.	TRBV15	.	TRBJ2-1	TGTGCCACCAGCAGAGACTTCACTAGTGAGGTTTATGAGCAGTTCTTC	CATSRDFTSEVYEQFF
.	TRBV7-9	.	TRBJ2-1	TGTGCCAGCAGCTTAGCTGGGATTGAGCAGTTCTTC	CASSLAGIEQFF
.	TRBV29-1	TRBD2	TRBJ2-3	TGCAGCGTTCGACGGACTAGCGGGAGGGCCGTCACAGATACGCAGTATTTT	CSVRRTSGRAVTDTQYF
.	TRBV7-3	.	TRBJ2-7	TGTGCCAGCAGCTTCGGCGGGACCTACGAGCAGTACTTC	CASSFGGTYEQYF
.	TRBV18	.	TRBJ2-1	TGTGCCAGCTCACCAGAGGGATACAATGAGCAGTTCTTC	CASSPEGYNEQFF
.	TRBV27	.	TRBJ2-5	TGTGCCAGCAGTTTCAAATACCAAGAGACCCAGTACTTC	CASSFKYQETQYF
.	TRBV11-2	.	TRBJ2-7	TGTGCCAGCAGCTTAGGCGGGACAATCTACGAGCAGTACTTC	CASSLGGTIYEQYF
.	TRBV4-1	.	TRBJ1-4	TGCGCCAGCAGCTTTGACTCCCCGGGACGGGGGGATGAAAAACTGTTTTTT	CASSFDSPGRGDEKLFF
.	TRBV5-4	.	TRBJ2-6	TGTGCCAGCAGCTTACCACAGGGCTCTGGGGCCAACGTCCTGACTTTC	CASSLPQGSGANVLTF
once	TRBV6-5	TRBD1	TRBJ1-4	TGTGCCAGCAGTTACGACAGGGGCACTAATGAAAAACTGTTTTTT	CASSYDRGTNEKLFF
many	TRBV30	TRBD1	TRBJ1-4	TGTGCCTCACAGGGGGCTGAGACTAATGAAAAACTGTTTTTT	CASQGAETNEKLFF
few	TRBV19	TRBD1	TRBJ1-5	TGTGCCAGTAGTGTACCACAGGGGGTGAGGCAGCCCCAGCATTTT	CASSVPQGVRQPQHF
.	TRBV2	.	TRBJ1-5	TGTGCCAGCCGAGGGGATGGCAATCAGCCCCAGCATTTT	CASRGDGNQPQHF
.	TRBV19	.	TRBJ1-5	TGTGCCAGTACAGGCCTGGGTCAGCCCCAGCATTTT	CASTGLGQPQHF
few	TRBV6-4	TRBD1	TRBJ2-2	TGTGCCAGCAGCGCTGACGACAGGGGGAACACCGGGGAGCTGTTTTTT	CASSADDRGNTGELFF
.	TRBV4-2	.	TRBJ2-7	TGTGCCAGCAGCCAAGGGGCTGGGCGGGACCGGACCTACGAGCAGTACTTC	CASSQGAGRDRTYEQYF
once	TRBV5-1	.	TRBJ2-3	TGCGCCAGCAGCTTGGCCGCAGCCGGGAGCACAGATACGCAGTATTTT	CASSLAAAGSTDTQYF
.	TRBV19	.	TRBJ2-5	TGTGCCAGTAGTTGGGGCGGGACACCCGGTCGAAAGACCCAGTACTTC	CASSWGGTPGRKTQYF
.	TRBV30	.	TRBJ1-2	TGTGCCTGGGCCCCAGGGTTGGGAACCTACACCTTC	CAWAPGLGTYTF
.	TRBV18	TRBD1	TRBJ1-1	TGTGCCAGCTCACCGGGACAGGGGGCAAGTGAAGCTTTCTTT	CASSPGQGASEAFF
.	TRBV30	.	TRBJ1-3	TGTGCCTGGAGTGGGCAGGTCGGAAACACCATATATTTT	CAWSGQVGNTIYF
few	TRBV2	.	TRBJ1-1	TGTGCCAGCAGTACCCAGGAGAACACTGAAGCTTTCTTT	CASSTQENTEAFF
.	TRBV6-4	TRBD1	TRBJ1-1	TGTGCCAGCTCCACACGGACAGGGGAAGCTTTCTTT	CASSTRTGEAFF
.	TRBV30	.	TRBJ2-7	TGTGCCTGGGGTCGTGGAGTCCCAGACTACGAGCAGTACTTC	CAWGRGVPDYEQYF
.	TRBV19	.	TRBJ1-2	TGTGCCAGCATGCCCTGGAGGGATAACTATGGCTACACCTTC	CASMPWRDNYGYTF
.	TRBV5-1	.	TRBJ2-3	TGCGCCAGCAGCCCCGTACGGCTGGATACGCAGTATTTT	CASSPVRLDTQYF
.	TRBV2	.	TRBJ2-2	TGTGCCAGCAGTATACGGGAGCTGTTTTTT	CASSIRELFF
.	TRBV4-3	.	TRBJ2-2	TGCGCCAGCAGCCAAGGACTCCCTGGTTTCGGGGAGCTGTTTTTT	CASSQGLPGFGELFF
once	TRBV18	TRBD2	TRBJ2-3	TGTGCCAGCGCTCTTAGCGGGAGGGAAGATACGCAGTATTTT	CASALSGREDTQYF
.	TRBV9	TRBD2	TRBJ2-3	TGTGCCAGCAGCGTCGGGACTAGCGCCCAAGATACGCAGTATTTT	CASSVGTSAQDTQYF
.	TRBV7-9	.	TRBJ2-3	TGTGCCAGCAGTGCCGGCACAGATACGCAGTATTTT	CASSAGTDTQYF
.	TRBV19	.	TRBJ2-5	TGTGCCAGTAGGAGTAATGGCCAAGAGACCCAGTACTTC	CASRSNGQETQYF
once	TRBV5-1	TRBD1	TRBJ2-1	TGCGCCAGCAGCTTGGAGACAGGGTTCTCCTACAATGAGCAGTTCTTC	CASSLETGFSYNEQFF
.	TRBV12-5	TRBD2	TRBJ2-5	TGTGCTAGCTCGCCCAGCGGGGCGGGCCAAGAGACCCAGTACTTC	CASSPSGAGQETQYF
few	TRBV7-2	.	TRBJ2-1	TGTGCCAGCAGCTTAGGGGGTTCGTTTGGGAATGAGCAGTTCTTC	CASSLGGSFGNEQFF
few	TRBV28	TRBD1	TRBJ2-7	TGTGCCAGCGCAGATGCAGGGACAGGGATACACGAGCAGTACTTC	CASADAGTGIHEQYF